These T cell receptor beta chains were read from a single sample in a study of blood T cell repertoires in COVID-19. Clones were sequenced by immunoSEQ multiplex PCR, and TCRdb holds only the in-frame ones, with some missing. The sample contains 150,000 to 200,000 clones, about 87% of which appear only once. Specimen: peripheral blood. These receptors all stem from a man in his fifties or sixties with acute or convalescent COVID-19. CDR3s include the opening cysteine and the closing phenylalanine or tryptophan. The D gene is left open where the match is weak. Expanded clones get a size class; other rows say once, few or many, or leave the size out.

D: TRBD1
size: -
V: TRBV7-3
J: TRBJ1-2
DNA: TGTGCCAGCAGCTTAACCGGGACAGGGGGTAATGGCTACACCTTC
CDR3: CASSLTGTGGNGYTF

D: -
size: -
V: TRBV24-1
J: TRBJ1-5
DNA: TGTGCCACCAGTGACAACGGTCGCACCCCCCAGCATTTT
CDR3: CATSDNGRTPQHF

D: TRBD1
size: -
V: TRBV9
J: TRBJ2-5
DNA: TGTGCCAGCAGCGTAATCCCGACAGGGCTGGAGACCCAGTACTTC
CDR3: CASSVIPTGLETQYF

D: -
size: -
V: TRBV5-8
J: TRBJ1-1
DNA: TGTGCCAGCAGCCTTATGAACACTGAAGCTTTCTTT
CDR3: CASSLMNTEAFF

D: TRBD1
size: -
V: TRBV24-1
J: TRBJ2-1
DNA: TGTGCCACCAGTGACCGGGGACAGGGGGCGTATGAGCAGTTCTTC
CDR3: CATSDRGQGAYEQFF

D: TRBD1
size: -
V: TRBV11-2
J: TRBJ2-2
DNA: TGTGCCAGCAGCTTCGGACAGGGGGCAACGTCCGGGGAGCTGTTTTTT
CDR3: CASSFGQGATSGELFF

D: -
size: once
V: TRBV4-3
J: TRBJ2-3
DNA: TGCGCCAGCAGCCAAGATCGCCACCCTAAGTCCGATACGCAGTATTTT
CDR3: CASSQDRHPKSDTQYF

D: -
size: -
V: TRBV18
J: TRBJ1-1
DNA: TGTGCCAGCTCACCATTGGCAGGAGGAATGAACACTGAAGCTTTCTTT
CDR3: CASSPLAGGMNTEAFF

D: TRBD2
size: few
V: TRBV10-1
J: TRBJ2-3
DNA: TGCGCCAGCAGGGGGACTACGAGCGGATTTTTCACAGATACGCAGTATTTT
CDR3: CASRGTTSGFFTDTQYF

D: TRBD2
size: -
V: TRBV30
J: TRBJ2-1
DNA: TGTGCCTGGGAAAGGGGACTAGCGGGGGCCTACAATGAGCAGTTCTTC
CDR3: CAWERGLAGAYNEQFF

D: -
size: -
V: TRBV21-1
J: TRBJ1-1
DNA: TGTGCCAGCAGCGGCCGGGACAGGAGGAACACTGAAGCTTTCTTT
CDR3: CASSGRDRRNTEAFF

D: -
size: -
V: TRBV27
J: TRBJ2-5
DNA: TGTGCCAGCAGTTTATTAAGTTCTCAGGAGACCCAGTACTTC
CDR3: CASSLLSSQETQYF

D: TRBD1
size: once
V: TRBV30
J: TRBJ2-7
DNA: TGTGCCTTTACTTTACAGGGGCACTCCTACGAGCAGTACTTC
CDR3: CAFTLQGHSYEQYF

D: -
size: -
V: TRBV2
J: TRBJ1-2
DNA: TGTGCCAGCACCGAGAGTAGACAGCAACGTCCGGACTATGGCTACACCTTC
CDR3: CASTESRQQRPDYGYTF

D: -
size: -
V: TRBV18
J: TRBJ1-5
DNA: TGTGCCAGCTCACCACAGGGGCAGCAAAATCAGCCCCAGCATTTT
CDR3: CASSPQGQQNQPQHF

D: -
size: -
V: TRBV7-2
J: TRBJ2-1
DNA: TGTGCCAGCAGCTTCGACTATGAGCAGTTCTTC
CDR3: CASSFDYEQFF